This is a list of T cell receptor beta chains from one sample in a study of blood T cell repertoires in COVID-19. Libraries were prepared by immunoSEQ multiplex PCR; TCRdb keeps only in-frame clonotypes and omits some of them. The sample carries around 41,000 clones, around 93% recorded once. The source material was peripheral blood. The receptors come from a woman in her twenties or thirties in a cohort sampled during active COVID-19. CDR3s include the opening cysteine and the closing phenylalanine or tryptophan. The D gene is left open where the match is weak. Clone size is stated in some rows and not others, as once, few, many or a class when expanded.

size	V	D	J	CDR3	DNA
NA	TRBV6-6	NA	TRBJ2-7	CASSYEQGRYEQYF	TGTGCCAGCAGTTACGAACAGGGGAGGTACGAGCAGTACTTC
NA	TRBV24-1	NA	TRBJ2-7	CATSDPGVSYEQYF	TGTGCCACCAGTGATCCAGGGGTCTCCTACGAGCAGTACTTC
NA	TRBV5-6	NA	TRBJ1-3	CASRTAGLMGPGNTIYF	TGTGCCAGCAGGACCGCCGGCCTCATGGGGCCTGGAAACACCATATATTTT
NA	TRBV3-1/TRBV3-2	NA	TRBJ2-2	CASSQTSVGELFF	TGTGCCAGCAGCCAAACTAGTGTCGGGGAGCTGTTTTTT
NA	TRBV9	TRBD2	TRBJ2-1	CASSPRPRTSGSYNEQFF	TGTGCCAGCAGCCCTCGCCCCCGGACTAGCGGGAGCTACAATGAGCAGTTCTTC
NA	TRBV18	NA	TRBJ2-2	CASSPNGAGELFF	TGTGCCAGCTCACCAAATGGAGCTGGGGAGCTGTTTTTT
NA	TRBV5-4	NA	TRBJ2-2	CASRQGLGGWNTGELFF	TGTGCCAGCAGGCAGGGACTCGGCGGGTGGAACACCGGGGAGCTGTTTTTT
NA	TRBV5-1	TRBD2	TRBJ2-2	CASSLEGLAGGSNTGELFF	TGCGCCAGCAGCTTGGAGGGACTAGCGGGAGGGTCCAACACCGGGGAGCTGTTTTTT
NA	TRBV24-1	TRBD2	TRBJ2-1	CATTGAGGYNEQFF	TGTGCCACCACGGGGGCGGGAGGGTACAATGAGCAGTTCTTC
NA	TRBV19	NA	TRBJ1-1	CASSRSEITEAFF	TGTGCCAGTAGTCGAAGTGAGATCACTGAAGCTTTCTTT
few	TRBV5-6	TRBD1	TRBJ2-3	CASSPDRLLLDTQYF	TGTGCCAGCAGCCCGGACAGGCTTCTACTGGATACGCAGTATTTT
NA	TRBV19	NA	TRBJ2-5	CASSKGLRSEKETQYF	TGTGCCAGTAGTAAGGGGCTACGGTCCGAGAAAGAGACCCAGTACTTC
NA	TRBV9	NA	TRBJ2-2	CASSVVTGSGELFF	TGTGCCAGCAGCGTAGTTACGGGGTCCGGGGAGCTGTTTTTT
NA	TRBV28	NA	TRBJ1-5	CASQWGPGNQPQHF	TGTGCCAGCCAATGGGGGCCGGGCAATCAGCCCCAGCATTTT
NA	TRBV28	TRBD1	TRBJ2-7	CASRETGTGAYEQYF	TGTGCCAGCAGAGAAACCGGGACAGGAGCCTACGAGCAGTACTTC
NA	TRBV30	TRBD1	TRBJ1-1	CAYFPGQGKGNTEAFF	TGTGCCTACTTCCCGGGACAGGGAAAGGGGAACACTGAAGCTTTCTTT
NA	TRBV7-9	NA	TRBJ2-3	CASSASGVDTQYF	TGTGCCAGCAGCGCCTCGGGGGTAGATACGCAGTATTTT
NA	TRBV2	NA	TRBJ1-4	CASILQRSNEKLFF	TGTGCCAGCATTCTACAGAGAAGTAATGAAAAACTGTTTTTT
NA	TRBV29-1	TRBD2	TRBJ2-7	CSVEDPSSGSSPYEQYF	TGCAGCGTTGAAGATCCCAGTAGCGGGAGTTCCCCCTACGAGCAGTACTTC
NA	TRBV2	NA	TRBJ1-2	CASSEGDTYGYTF	TGTGCCAGCAGTGAAGGCGACACCTATGGCTACACCTTC
few	TRBV5-1	NA	TRBJ1-1	CASSVTANTEAFF	TGCGCCAGCAGCGTGACAGCCAACACTGAAGCTTTCTTT
NA	TRBV19	NA	TRBJ2-7	CASSTSGLRYEQYF	TGTGCCAGTAGTACCTCAGGTTTAAGGTACGAGCAGTACTTC
NA	TRBV7-8	NA	TRBJ2-1	CASSIHREGEQFF	TGTGCCAGCAGCATCCACAGGGAGGGTGAGCAGTTCTTC
NA	TRBV7-2	TRBD1	TRBJ2-7	CASSQTAAQGTEQYF	TGTGCCAGCAGCCAGACAGCCGCACAGGGGACCGAGCAGTACTTC
NA	TRBV23-1	TRBD2	TRBJ2-1	CASSQSGGTSGNGEQFF	TGCGCCAGCAGTCAATCGGGAGGGACTAGCGGGAATGGTGAGCAGTTCTTC
NA	TRBV30	NA	TRBJ1-2	CAWSVNRLDYGYTF	TGTGCCTGGAGTGTCAACAGGCTAGACTATGGCTACACCTTC
NA	TRBV9	NA	TRBJ2-3	CASSATDTQYF	TGTGCCAGCAGCGCGACAGATACGCAGTATTTT
NA	TRBV11-3	NA	TRBJ2-4	CASSLVTGLKNIQYF	TGTGCCAGCAGCTTAGTTACAGGGCTAAAAAACATTCAGTACTTC
NA	TRBV18	TRBD1	TRBJ2-7	CASSPGQVTQYEQYF	TGTGCCAGCTCACCCGGACAGGTTACACAATACGAGCAGTACTTC
NA	TRBV11-2	TRBD1	TRBJ1-2	CASSLSGQESNYGYTF	TGTGCCAGCAGCTTATCCGGACAGGAATCTAACTATGGCTACACCTTC
NA	TRBV10-3	NA	TRBJ1-5	CAISAAGNQPQHF	TGTGCCATCAGTGCGGCAGGGAATCAGCCCCAGCATTTT
NA	TRBV4-1	TRBD2	TRBJ2-3	CASSQEAEGLAGGMTDTQYF	TGCGCCAGCAGCCAAGAAGCCGAGGGGCTAGCGGGAGGGATGACAGATACGCAGTATTTT
NA	TRBV10-3	TRBD2	TRBJ2-2	CAISDRAGGRGELFF	TGTGCCATCAGTGACCGAGCGGGAGGGCGCGGGGAGCTGTTTTTT
NA	TRBV2	TRBD1	TRBJ1-5	CASSDRTGGSQPQHF	TGTGCCAGCAGCGACCGGACAGGGGGTAGTCAGCCCCAGCATTTT
NA	TRBV7-2	NA	TRBJ2-2	CASSKTSPGELFF	TGTGCCAGCAGCAAAACTAGCCCCGGGGAGCTGTTTTTT
NA	TRBV5-4	TRBD2	TRBJ2-3	CASSLGGLAGGDTQYF	TGTGCCAGCAGCTTGGGTGGACTAGCGGGAGGAGATACGCAGTATTTT
NA	TRBV7-9	TRBD2	TRBJ2-1	CASQRDAPTNEQFF	TGTGCCAGTCAGCGGGACGCCCCAACTAATGAGCAGTTCTTC
NA	TRBV11-2	TRBD1	TRBJ1-1	CASSPGQGGTEAFF	TGTGCCAGCAGCCCTGGACAGGGAGGGACTGAAGCTTTCTTT
NA	TRBV4-1	NA	TRBJ2-2	CASSHPGFDTGELFF	TGCGCCAGCAGCCACCCAGGGTTCGACACCGGGGAGCTGTTTTTT
NA	TRBV6-5	NA	TRBJ1-1	CARHKGGGRAFF	TGTGCCAGGCATAAGGGGGGAGGGAGGGCTTTCTTT
NA	TRBV28	NA	TRBJ1-2	CASSLTGTDYGYTF	TGTGCCAGCAGTTTAACAGGGACGGACTATGGCTACACCTTC
NA	TRBV6-5	NA	TRBJ1-2	CASSYVGRMFVYGYTF	TGTGCCAGCAGTTACGTCGGCAGGATGTTTGTCTATGGCTACACCTTC
NA	TRBV5-1	TRBD1	TRBJ1-5	CASSLGQGAGQPQHF	TGCGCCAGCAGCTTGGGGCAGGGGGCGGGTCAGCCCCAGCATTTT
NA	TRBV5-4	TRBD2	TRBJ2-1	CASSQTSGRSNEQFF	TGTGCCAGCAGCCAAACTAGCGGGAGGAGCAATGAGCAGTTCTTC
NA	TRBV7-3	TRBD2	TRBJ2-1	CASSLTLTSAEQFF	TGTGCCAGCAGCTTAACCCTGACTAGCGCTGAGCAGTTCTTC
once	TRBV10-2	TRBD2	TRBJ2-1	CASKPSGKSSYNEQFF	TGCGCCAGCAAACCTAGCGGGAAAAGCTCCTACAATGAGCAGTTCTTC
once	TRBV19	NA	TRBJ2-7	CASSIDRRLRDEQYF	TGTGCCAGTAGTATAGATCGGAGACTAAGGGACGAGCAGTACTTC
once	TRBV11-2	TRBD2	TRBJ2-7	CASSVGASGTSEQYF	TGTGCCAGCAGCGTCGGCGCTAGCGGGACCAGCGAGCAGTACTTC
NA	TRBV10-3	TRBD1	TRBJ2-5	CAIRGQPGETQYF	TGTGCCATCAGGGGACAGCCGGGGGAGACCCAGTACTTC
few	TRBV7-9	TRBD1	TRBJ1-5	CASSSVDRDLTQPQHF	TGTGCCAGCAGCTCCGTCGACAGGGATCTCACTCAGCCCCAGCATTTT
NA	TRBV3-1/TRBV3-2	TRBD1	TRBJ1-1	CASSRGGTGTYEAFF	TGTGCCAGCAGCAGGGGGGGGACAGGGACCTATGAAGCTTTCTTT
NA	TRBV30	TRBD1	TRBJ1-2	CAWSVQGARGYTF	TGTGCCTGGAGTGTACAGGGGGCGCGGGGCTACACCTTC
NA	TRBV4-1	TRBD1	TRBJ1-1	CASSHLWGQGNTEAFF	TGCGCCAGCAGCCACCTATGGGGACAGGGGAACACTGAAGCTTTCTTT
once	TRBV14	NA	TRBJ1-4	CASSQDRGGQLFF	TGTGCCAGCAGCCAAGATCGGGGGGGACAACTGTTTTTT
NA	TRBV28	TRBD2	TRBJ2-1	CASSRARGRSGRTREQFF	TGTGCCAGCAGTCGAGCCCGGGGGAGGAGCGGGAGAACTAGAGAGCAGTTCTTC
NA	TRBV21-1	NA	TRBJ2-1	CASSPPGNGDSSYNEQFF	TGTGCCAGCAGCCCACCGGGTAATGGGGACTCCTCCTACAATGAGCAGTTCTTC
NA	TRBV15	TRBD1	TRBJ2-5	CATSRMGQRETQYF	TGTGCCACCAGCAGGATGGGACAGCGGGAGACCCAGTACTTC
once	TRBV7-6	NA	TRBJ2-2	CASSLPGTGELFF	TGTGCCAGCAGCCTCCCGGGGACCGGGGAGCTGTTTTTT
NA	TRBV7-8	TRBD1	TRBJ2-7	CASSLGGRQGAYEQYF	TGTGCCAGCAGCTTAGGGGGGAGACAGGGTGCCTACGAGCAGTACTTC
NA	TRBV10-3	NA	TRBJ1-3	CAISEEGGGNTIYF	TGTGCCATCAGTGAGGAAGGAGGGGGAAACACCATATATTTT